The present TCR beta chain was sequenced within a study of regulatory T cells in long-lasting Graves disease. The V gene's germline CDR1 is SGDLS and CDR2 YYNGEE. There are 15 residues in the CDR3. A note on this clonotype: Its antigen remains unidentified. A much more abundant neighbour one base away suggests this may be a read error.

Findings and limits, study-wide: Persistent cases of Graves' showed reduced TCR diversity relative to newly diagnosed patients. Under persistent disease, TRBV28, TRBJ1-2 and TRBJ2-5 were used preferentially.

Time point defined: newly diagnosed GD, antithyroid drugs for less than 3 months. PBMC RNA was the source of the TCR library. With EDTA tubes as the receptacles, 7.5 to 9 milliliters of peripheral blood were drawn. CDR3-region Arm-PCR and iRepertoire HTBI primers produced the TCR beta libraries. Using its own MiXCR run on the multiplex PCR reads, TCRdb lists one record per CDR3 protein. The sample lists 320,000 or so distinct CDR3 sequences; 15% to 20% were seen once. The TCR was taken from a female donor with Graves disease. The input for sequencing was peripheral blood mononuclear cells (PBMCs), taken at new diagnosis, from a patient treated with antithyroid drugs. This sequence joins TRBV9 and TRBJ1-6; tentatively, D is TRBD1 (5 bases). The CDR3 DNA is TGTGCCAGCAGCGTTTCCCGACAGCTTAATTCATCCCTCCACTTT. It encodes CASSVSRQLNSSLHF.